These 2 T cell receptor beta chains were all obtained from the same sample, sequenced in a study of T cells in Graves' hyperthyroidism and ophthalmopathy. Amplified regions were TCR beta CDR3 sequences from RNA transcripts. HTBI primers were the set used in a first-round RT-PCR of the TCR CDR3. Each CDR3 protein is one row after TCRdb ran MiXCR on the multiplex PCR reads. The repertoire holds approximately 400,000 distinct CDR3 sequences, with 13% as singletons. Sequencing used blood. These receptors were obtained from a man between 25 and 39 years old with Graves' hyperthyroidism that later progressed to Graves' ophthalmopathy.

This clonotype has only a few counts. This rearrangement joins TRBV19 to TRBJ2-1, with 10 bases identical to TRBD2. V shed 7 bases, J shed 2 bases, and the junction held 5 bases outside the gene matches. This CDR3 contains 15 residues. Germline-derived CDR1 and CDR2 are LNHDA and SQIVND (reference sequence). Here the CDR3 DNA reads TGTGCCAGTACACCTGGACTAGCGGCCTACAATGAGCAGTTCTTC. This encodes CASTPGLAAYNEQFF.

This clonotype was picked up many times. The V and J genes are TRBV7-8 and TRBJ1-1; D is ambiguous. V was cut by 7 bases and J by 1 base, with 13 bases left in between. Germline V gene data show CDR1 as SGHVS and CDR2 as FQNEAQ. CDR3 length: 14 amino acids. CDR3 amino acids: CASNPTWGNTEAFF. The CDR3 DNA is TGTGCCAGCAACCCTACGTGGGGGAACACTGAAGCTTTCTTT.